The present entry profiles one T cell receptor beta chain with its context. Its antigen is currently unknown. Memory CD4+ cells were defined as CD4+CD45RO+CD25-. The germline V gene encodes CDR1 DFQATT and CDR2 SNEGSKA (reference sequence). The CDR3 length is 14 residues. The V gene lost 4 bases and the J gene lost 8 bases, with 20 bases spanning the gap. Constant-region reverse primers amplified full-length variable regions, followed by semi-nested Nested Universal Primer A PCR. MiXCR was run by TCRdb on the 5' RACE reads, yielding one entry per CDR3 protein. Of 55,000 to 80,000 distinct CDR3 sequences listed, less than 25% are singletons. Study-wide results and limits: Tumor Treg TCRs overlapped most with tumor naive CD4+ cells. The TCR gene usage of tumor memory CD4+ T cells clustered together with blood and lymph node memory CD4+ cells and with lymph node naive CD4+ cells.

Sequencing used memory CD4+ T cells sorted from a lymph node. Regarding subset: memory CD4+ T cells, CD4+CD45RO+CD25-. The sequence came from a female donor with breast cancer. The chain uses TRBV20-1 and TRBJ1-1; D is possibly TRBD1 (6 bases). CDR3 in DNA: TGCAGTGCTATCCCCAGGGGCCCTAGAGGAGAAGCTTTCTTT. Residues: CSAIPRGPRGEAFF.